The rows below give T cell receptor beta chains drawn from one sample of a study of T cells in Graves' hyperthyroidism and ophthalmopathy. From the multiplex PCR reads, TCRdb called clonotypes with MiXCR, one entry per CDR3 protein. The top ten clones hold 32% of a sample with 350,000 to 400,000 distinct CDR3 sequences, about 15% of them seen once. The sample taken for sequencing was blood. The receptor set was obtained from a woman aged 30 to 39 with Graves' hyperthyroidism. The CDR3 runs from the conserved cysteine through the conserved F or W. The D gene is left open where the match is weak. Some rows have no size entry. The others give once, few or many, or a class for an expanded clone.

d_call,j_call,v_call,clone_size,cdr3_aa,cdr3_nt
TRBD1,TRBJ1-4,TRBV3-1,many,CASSQDVQTGQKLFF,TGTGCCAGCAGCCAAGATGTCCAGACAGGGCAAAAACTGTTTTTT
TRBD1,TRBJ2-2,TRBV27,many,CASSSAGQGNTGELFF,TGTGCCAGCAGTTCTGCGGGACAGGGGAACACCGGGGAGCTGTTTTTT
TRBD1,TRBJ1-6,TRBV3-1,many,CASSPIWTGQYNSPLHF,TGTGCCAGCAGCCCGATTTGGACAGGGCAATATAATTCACCCCTCCACTTT
-,TRBJ1-2,TRBV29-1,few,CSVVEGSGYGYTF,TGCAGCGTTGTTGAGGGCTCCGGCTATGGCTACACCTTC
TRBD2,TRBJ2-1,TRBV20-1,few,CSATYRTSGSREQFF,TGCAGTGCCACATATCGGACTAGCGGGAGTCGGGAGCAGTTCTTC
-,TRBJ2-5,TRBV5-1,few,CASSLLQIQETQYF,TGCGCCAGCAGCTTGTTACAGATACAAGAGACCCAGTACTTC
-,TRBJ2-3,TRBV28,many,CASSLRGDGTDTQYF,TGTGCCAGCAGTTTAAGGGGGGATGGGACAGATACGCAGTATTTT
-,TRBJ1-2,TRBV28,few,CASSSLQQGNYGYTF,TGTGCCAGCAGTTCCCTCCAACAGGGTAACTATGGCTACACCTTC
-,TRBJ1-1,TRBV18,many,CASSPLTRDTEAFF,TGTGCCAGCTCACCACTTACCCGTGACACTGAAGCTTTCTTT
-,TRBJ1-1,TRBV18,-,CASSPDSRTEAFF,TGTGCCAGCTCACCAGACAGCCGCACTGAAGCTTTCTTT
-,TRBJ2-7,TRBV2,many,CASSGRGQGYEQYF,TGTGCCAGCAGTGGTCGAGGCCAGGGCTACGAGCAGTACTTC
TRBD2,TRBJ2-5,TRBV6-5,few,CASSYGLAGVWGQETQYF,TGTGCCAGCAGTTACGGACTAGCGGGAGTATGGGGACAAGAGACCCAGTACTTC
TRBD1,TRBJ1-4,TRBV7-2,-,CASSAGGGTEDEKLFF,TGTGCCAGCAGCGCAGGGGGCGGGACGGAGGATGAAAAACTGTTTTTT
-,TRBJ2-6,TRBV7-3,-,CASNLMAGRSSGANVLTF,TGTGCCAGCAACTTAATGGCAGGGCGAAGCTCTGGGGCCAACGTCCTGACTTTC
TRBD2,TRBJ2-1,TRBV6-2/TRBV6-3,few,CANRLVSGSSYNEQFF,TGTGCCAACAGACTCGTTAGCGGGAGCTCCTACAATGAGCAGTTCTTC
-,TRBJ1-5,TRBV12-3/TRBV12-4,many,CASSLGTLGPQHF,TGTGCCAGCAGCTTAGGTACTCTCGGGCCCCAGCATTTT
-,TRBJ1-2,TRBV10-3,-,CAIRDSYGYTF,TGTGCCATCCGAGACAGTTATGGCTACACCTTC
TRBD2,TRBJ2-3,TRBV11-3,many,CASSSTGTSGSLSTDTQYF,TGTGCCAGCAGCAGTACCGGGACTAGCGGAAGCCTTAGCACAGATACGCAGTATTTT
-,TRBJ2-1,TRBV27,many,CASSAGWEQFF,TGTGCCAGCAGTGCAGGGTGGGAACAGTTCTTC
-,TRBJ2-7,TRBV28,many,CASSLGPGVEQYF,TGTGCCAGCAGTTTAGGCCCGGGTGTCGAGCAGTACTTC
-,TRBJ2-2,TRBV12-3/TRBV12-4,many,CASSLGLRNTGELFF,TGTGCCAGCAGTTTAGGGCTTAGGAACACCGGGGAGCTGTTTTTT
TRBD2,TRBJ2-1,TRBV11-2,many,CASSLGLAIPGDEQFF,TGTGCCAGCAGCTTGGGACTAGCGATTCCCGGCGATGAGCAGTTCTTC
-,TRBJ2-1,TRBV20-1,few,CSARRLAATNEQFF,TGCAGTGCTAGAAGGCTAGCAGCAACCAATGAGCAGTTCTTC
TRBD1,TRBJ1-1,TRBV7-9,-,CASSLPGGNTEAFF,TGTGCCAGCAGCTTACCAGGGGGGAACACTGAAGCTTTCTTT
-,TRBJ2-7,TRBV7-2,-,CASSPRLLGSGEQYF,TGTGCCAGCAGTCCTAGACTGCTCGGGTCGGGGGAGCAGTACTTC
TRBD1,TRBJ2-1,TRBV19,many,CASRTQGQGLSEQFF,TGTGCCAGTAGAACACAAGGACAGGGCTTGTCTGAGCAGTTCTTC
-,TRBJ2-1,TRBV10-3,many,CATRSSSYNEQFF,TGTGCCACCCGGTCGAGCTCCTACAATGAGCAGTTCTTC
-,TRBJ1-6,TRBV18,few,CASSPPFPGNSPLHF,TGTGCCAGCTCACCACCGTTCCCAGGTAATTCACCCCTCCACTTT
-,TRBJ2-7,TRBV12-5,many,CASGSDLAGNEQYF,TGTGCTAGTGGTTCGGACCTCGCGGGGAACGAGCAGTACTTC
-,TRBJ2-6,TRBV24-1,few,CATFYRATGANVLTF,TGTGCCACCTTTTACAGGGCAACCGGGGCCAACGTCCTGACTTTC
TRBD2,TRBJ2-1,TRBV7-8,many,CASSWGTSGSHEQFF,TGTGCCAGCAGCTGGGGGACTAGCGGGAGCCATGAGCAGTTCTTC
-,TRBJ2-7,TRBV10-2,-,CASSEPLGPEQYF,TGCGCCAGCAGTGAGCCCTTGGGACCCGAGCAGTACTTC
TRBD2,TRBJ2-2,TRBV20-1,-,CSARPPGLAGGPELSGELFF,TGCAGTGCCCGTCCACCGGGACTAGCGGGAGGCCCCGAATTAAGCGGGGAGCTGTTTTTT
-,TRBJ2-1,TRBV7-3,many,CASSLNADNEQFF,TGTGCCAGCAGCTTAAACGCAGACAATGAGCAGTTCTTC
-,TRBJ2-7,TRBV28,many,CASSGPGITYEQYF,TGTGCCAGCAGTGGACCGGGCATCACCTACGAGCAGTACTTC
-,TRBJ2-7,TRBV4-2,-,CASSQGLQVGEQYF,TGTGCCAGCAGCCAAGGGCTCCAGGTGGGAGAGCAGTACTTC
-,TRBJ2-7,TRBV27,few,CASSLFEGGGGTEQYF,TGTGCCAGCAGTTTATTTGAGGGTGGAGGGGGCACCGAGCAGTACTTC
-,TRBJ1-2,TRBV3-1,many,CASSQVAGNYGYTF,TGTGCCAGCAGCCAAGTTGCAGGGAACTATGGCTACACCTTC
TRBD2,TRBJ2-2,TRBV25-1,few,CASSSGYGTSLSGELFF,TGTGCCAGCAGCTCAGGGTACGGGACTAGTCTTTCCGGGGAGCTGTTTTTT
-,TRBJ1-5,TRBV6-2/TRBV6-3,many,CASSSDRFSQPQHF,TGTGCCAGCAGTTCCGACAGGTTCTCTCAGCCCCAGCATTTT
TRBD1,TRBJ1-2,TRBV28,many,CASSTGTAPYGYTF,TGTGCCAGCAGTACCGGGACAGCACCCTATGGCTACACCTTC
-,TRBJ1-2,TRBV6-1,-,CASSYADPYGYTF,TGTGCCAGCAGTTATGCGGACCCTTATGGCTACACCTTC
-,TRBJ2-5,TRBV18,many,CASSPTGYGETQYF,TGTGCCAGCTCACCTACAGGGTATGGAGAGACCCAGTACTTC
TRBD2,TRBJ2-3,TRBV10-1,-,CASSEPGLSLSTDTQYF,TGCGCCAGCAGTGAACCGGGACTATCCCTTAGCACAGATACGCAGTATTTT
-,TRBJ1-2,TRBV3-1,many,CASSPRTAVYGYTF,TGTGCCAGCAGCCCCCGGACGGCCGTCTATGGCTACACCTTC
TRBD2,TRBJ2-3,TRBV3-1,many,CASSHPLGTSGRRYTDTQYF,TGTGCCAGCAGCCACCCTCTTGGGACTAGCGGGAGACGGTACACAGATACGCAGTATTTT
-,TRBJ2-3,TRBV30,few,CAWRRGLGGDTQYF,TGTGCCTGGAGACGAGGTTTAGGGGGAGATACGCAGTATTTT
-,TRBJ2-6,TRBV27,-,CASSLRGPGANVLTF,TGTGCCAGCAGTTTACGGGGGCCTGGGGCCAACGTCCTGACTTTC
TRBD2,TRBJ2-3,TRBV10-1,-,CASSPLAGDLSDTQYF,TGCGCCAGCAGCCCCTTAGCGGGAGATTTATCGGATACGCAGTATTTT
-,TRBJ2-1,TRBV13,-,CASSIGPQVNEQFF,TGTGCCAGCAGCATCGGGCCCCAAGTGAATGAGCAGTTCTTC
TRBD1,TRBJ2-2,TRBV12-3/TRBV12-4,many,CASNSGTGGTGELFF,TGTGCCAGCAATTCCGGGACAGGGGGCACCGGGGAGCTGTTTTTT
-,TRBJ2-7,TRBV6-1,-,CASTLGPTYEQYF,TGTGCCAGCACTCTAGGCCCGACCTACGAGCAGTACTTC
-,TRBJ1-1,TRBV27,-,CASSARDMNTEAFF,TGTGCCAGCAGTGCCCGGGACATGAACACTGAAGCTTTCTTT
-,TRBJ2-1,TRBV28,once,CASSLGYVNNEQFF,TGCGCCAGCAGCTTGGGGTACGTCAACAATGAGCAGTTCTTC
-,TRBJ2-5,TRBV11-1,-,CASRGSLNQETQYF,TGTGCCAGCAGGGGTAGTCTCAACCAAGAGACCCAGTACTTC